The 7 T cell receptor beta chains in this list originate from one sample, sequenced in a study of blood T cell repertoires in COVID-19. TCRdb's copy holds only in-frame clones and misses some; the assay was immunoSEQ multiplex PCR. The sample includes 250,000 to 350,000 clones, roughly 86% of them seen just once. The sequencing input was PBMCs or T cells enriched from blood (not recorded which). Receptor source: a woman aged 25 to 39 who had recovered from COVID-19.

The genes are TRBV4-1 and TRBJ1-5; the D is unclear. Deletions cut 4 bases from V and 0 bases from J, with 10 bases between. The CDR3 is 15 amino acids. CDR1 and CDR2 (germline): MGHRA, YSYEKL. The CDR3 reads CASSPRYNSNQPQHF. The CDR3 coding sequence is TGCGCCAGCAGCCCCAGGTATAATAGCAATCAGCCCCAGCATTTT.

This chain joins TRBV13 and TRBJ2-2; 11 nucleotides match TRBD1. The CDR3 runs 19 residues. The V and J ends lost 3 bases and 2 bases, in that order; junction bases with no gene match: 11. The germline V gene has CDR1 PRHDT and CDR2 FYEKMQ (reference sequence). The chain's CDR3 is CASSFFVGTGGPNTGELFF. Here the CDR3 DNA reads TGTGCCAGCAGCTTTTTTGTGGGGACAGGGGGACCTAACACCGGGGAGCTGTTTTTT.

This chain links TRBV6-4 with TRBJ2-3, with D maybe TRBD1 (5 bases). The CDR3 length is 15 residues. Germline CDR1 is MRHNA and CDR2 is SNTAGT. Trimming stripped 2 bases from V and 0 bases from J, with 9 bases between. The CDR3 is CASSDGQGSTDTQYF. In DNA form, the CDR3 reads TGTGCCAGCAGTGACGGGCAGGGCAGCACAGATACGCAGTATTTT.

V and J are TRBV6-5 and TRBJ1-6; 9 nucleotides agree with TRBD1. Germline CDR1 is MNHEY and CDR2 is SVGAGI. The J segment lost 7 bases and the V segment lost 6 bases, leaving 7 bases of the junction unmatched. This CDR3 has 15 amino acids. The CDR3 bases are TGTGCCAGCAGCCCCCCGACAGGGGGGAATTCACCCCTCCACTTT. It specifies CASSPPTGGNSPLHF.

This chain uses TRBV2 with TRBJ1-4; D may be TRBD1 (5 bases). CDR3 length: 13 amino acids. Germline CDR1 and CDR2: SNHLY and FYNNEI. The ends were cut back, 2 bases at V and 7 bases at J, with 8 bases in the middle. In DNA form, the CDR3 reads TGTGCCAGCAGTGAACCAGGGATTGAAAAACTGTTTTTT. Amino acid sequence: CASSEPGIEKLFF. Supplemented by reference TRBV2 and TRBJ1-4, the full variable domain reads EPEVTQTPSHQVTQMGQEVILRCVPISNHLYFYWYRQILGQKVEFLVSFYNNEISEKSEIFDDQFSVERPDGSNFTLKIRSTKLEDSAMYFCASSEPGIEKLFFGSGTQLSVL.

This clone turned up a few times. The chain carries TRBV18 and TRBJ2-7; D remains ambiguous. CDR1 and CDR2 (germline): KGHSH, LQKENI. Trimming left V 3 bases short and J 0 bases short, with 15 bases between. The CDR3 is 16 amino acids. The CDR3 reads CASSPLTSAGSYEQYF. The CDR3 region has the DNA TGTGCCAGCTCACCCCTCACTTCAGCAGGCTCCTACGAGCAGTACTTC.

The genes are TRBV30 and TRBJ1-2; D gene ambiguous. Germline values: CDR1 GTSNPN, CDR2 SVGIG (reference sequence). V shed 4 bases and J shed 7 bases, with 13 bases lying between them. This CDR3 spans 12 amino acids. The CDR3 nucleotides are TGTGCCTGGATCTCGTTCCGCGGTGGCTACACCTTC. The encoded protein is CAWISFRGGYTF.